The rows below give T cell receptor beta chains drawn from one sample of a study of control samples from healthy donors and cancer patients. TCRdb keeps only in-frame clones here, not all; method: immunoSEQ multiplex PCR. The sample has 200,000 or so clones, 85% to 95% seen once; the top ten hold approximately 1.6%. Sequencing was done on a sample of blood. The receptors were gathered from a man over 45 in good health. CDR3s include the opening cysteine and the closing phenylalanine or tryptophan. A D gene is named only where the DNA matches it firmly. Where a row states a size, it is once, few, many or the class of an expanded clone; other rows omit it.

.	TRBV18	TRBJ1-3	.	CASSPLYGGSSGNTIYF	TGTGCCAGCTCACCCCTCTATGGAGGATCCTCTGGAAACACCATATATTTT
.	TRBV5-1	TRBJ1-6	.	CASSFTSYNSPLHF	TGCGCCAGCAGCTTCACCTCCTATAATTCACCCCTCCACTTT
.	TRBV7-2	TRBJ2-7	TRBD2	CASSWGLAGLSYEQYF	TGTGCCAGCAGCTGGGGACTAGCGGGTCTAAGTTACGAGCAGTACTTC
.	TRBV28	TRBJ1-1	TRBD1	CASRLYRQGNTEAFF	TGTGCCAGCAGACTATATCGACAGGGGAACACTGAAGCTTTCTTT
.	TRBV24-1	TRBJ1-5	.	CATSDAGLGSNQPQHF	TGTGCCACCAGTGATGCAGGGCTGGGTAGCAATCAGCCCCAGCATTTT
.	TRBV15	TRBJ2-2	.	CATEKVSNTGELFF	TGTGCCACTGAAAAGGTCTCGAACACCGGGGAGCTGTTTTTT
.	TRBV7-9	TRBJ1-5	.	CASSQGRGEFNQPQHF	TGTGCCAGCAGCCAAGGGAGGGGGGAGTTCAATCAGCCCCAGCATTTT
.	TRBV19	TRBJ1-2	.	CASTPGGATLYRIYGYTF	TGTGCCAGTACCCCGGGGGGAGCCACACTCTACCGCATCTATGGCTACACCTTC
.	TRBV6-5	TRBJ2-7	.	CASSYVVGNHEQYF	TGTGCCAGCAGTTACGTTGTAGGGAACCACGAGCAGTACTTC
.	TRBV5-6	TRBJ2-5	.	CASSLVAKETQYF	TGTGCCAGCAGCTTGGTAGCTAAGGAGACCCAGTACTTC
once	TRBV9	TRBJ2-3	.	CASSVDSAYSTDTQYF	TGTGCCAGCAGCGTAGACAGCGCCTATAGCACAGATACGCAGTATTTT
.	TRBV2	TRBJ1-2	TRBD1	CASRDDRGKSYTF	TGTGCCAGCAGGGATGACAGGGGTAAAAGCTACACCTTC
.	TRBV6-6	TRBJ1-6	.	CASTQSLSYNSPLHF	TGTGCCAGCACCCAGTCCCTCTCCTATAATTCACCCCTCCACTTT
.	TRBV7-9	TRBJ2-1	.	CASSLETYSLGAYNEQFF	TGTGCCAGCAGCTTAGAAACCTACAGTCTAGGGGCCTACAATGAGCAGTTCTTC
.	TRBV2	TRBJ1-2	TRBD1	CASRGTAAGGYTF	TGTGCCAGCAGAGGGACAGCGGCCGGGGGCTACACCTTC
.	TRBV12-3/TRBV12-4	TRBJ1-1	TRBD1	CASRGQMNTEAFF	TGTGCCAGCAGGGGACAGATGAACACTGAAGCTTTCTTT
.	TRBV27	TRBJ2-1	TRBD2	CASSWAGGLYEQFF	TGTGCCAGCAGTTGGGCGGGGGGGCTTTATGAGCAGTTCTTC
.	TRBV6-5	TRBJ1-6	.	CASSYSTTGTSSPLHF	TGTGCCAGCAGTTACTCGACCACAGGGACCAGTTCACCCCTCCACTTT
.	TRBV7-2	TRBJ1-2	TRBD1	CASSSIGWDRVYGYTF	TGTGCCAGCAGCTCCATCGGCTGGGACAGGGTCTATGGCTACACCTTC
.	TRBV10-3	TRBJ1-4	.	CAINAGLENEKLFF	TGTGCCATCAATGCAGGATTAGAGAATGAAAAACTGTTTTTT
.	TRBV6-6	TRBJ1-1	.	CASTGRTEAFF	TGTGCCAGCACCGGGCGCACTGAAGCTTTCTTT
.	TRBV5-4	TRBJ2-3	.	CASSEQGLTQYF	TGTGCCAGCAGTGAACAGGGATTGACGCAGTATTTT
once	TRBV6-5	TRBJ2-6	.	CASVRDHSGANVLTF	TGTGCCAGCGTCAGGGACCACTCTGGGGCCAACGTCCTGACTTTC
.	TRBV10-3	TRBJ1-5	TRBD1	CAISILGQVNQPQHYRQVNQPQHF	TGTGCCATCAGTATCCTTGGACAGGTCAATCAGCCCCAGCATTACCGACAGGTCAATCAGCCCCAGCATTTT
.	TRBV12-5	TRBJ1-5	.	CASGLGGLQPQHF	TGTGCTAGTGGTTTGGGAGGGTTACAGCCCCAGCATTTT
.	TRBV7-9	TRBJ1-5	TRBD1	CASSLGQGDQPQHF	TGTGCCAGCAGCTTAGGGCAGGGGGATCAGCCCCAGCATTTT
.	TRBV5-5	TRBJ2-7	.	CASSLQSYEQYF	TGTGCCAGCAGCTTACAGAGCTACGAGCAGTACTTC
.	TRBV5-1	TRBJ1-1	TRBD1	CASSGRTGKQTEAFF	TGCGCCAGCAGCGGAAGGACAGGGAAACAGACTGAAGCTTTCTTT
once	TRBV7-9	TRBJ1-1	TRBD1	CASSLQGGTEAFF	TGTGCCAGCAGCCTCCAGGGGGGCACTGAAGCTTTCTTT
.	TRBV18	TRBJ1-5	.	CASSRDNNFQPQHF	TGTGCCAGCTCACGGGACAACAACTTTCAGCCCCAGCATTTT
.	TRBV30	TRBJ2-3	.	CAWSPLNRVSDTQYF	TGTGCCTGGAGTCCACTTAACAGGGTATCAGATACGCAGTATTTT
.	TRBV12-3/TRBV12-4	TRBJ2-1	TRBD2	CAGRGVNNEQFF	TGTGCGGGCCGGGGGGTCAACAATGAGCAGTTCTTC
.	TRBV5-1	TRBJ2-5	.	CASSTEAETQYF	TGCGCCAGCAGCACCGAGGCAGAGACCCAGTACTTC
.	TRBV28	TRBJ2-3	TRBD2	CASTESGGDTQYF	TGTGCCAGCACCGAATCGGGGGGAGATACGCAGTATTTT
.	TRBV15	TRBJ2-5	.	CATSRDLAGRETQYF	TGTGCCACCAGCAGAGATCTGGCAGGAAGGGAGACCCAGTACTTC
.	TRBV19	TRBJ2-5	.	CASSTPGRGAETQYF	TGTGCCAGTAGCACTCCGGGACGGGGGGCGGAGACCCAGTACTTC
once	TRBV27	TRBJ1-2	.	CASSTTGHYGYTF	TGTGCCAGCAGTACAACAGGACACTATGGCTACACCTTC
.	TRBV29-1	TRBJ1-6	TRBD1	CSVRTGVNSPLHF	TGCAGCGTGAGGACAGGGGTAAATTCACCCCTCCACTTT
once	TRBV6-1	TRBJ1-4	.	CASSDGFEKLFF	TGTGCCAGCAGTGACGGGTTTGAAAAACTGTTTTTT
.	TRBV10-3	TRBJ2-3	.	CAIRLGLGTDTQYF	TGTGCCATCAGACTAGGCCTGGGGACAGATACGCAGTATTTT
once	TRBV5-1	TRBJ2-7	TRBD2	CASSAREAYEQYF	TGCGCCAGCAGCGCCCGGGAGGCGTACGAGCAGTACTTC
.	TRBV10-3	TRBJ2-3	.	CAISESSRDTQYF	TGTGCCATCAGTGAGTCCTCCAGGGATACGCAGTATTTT
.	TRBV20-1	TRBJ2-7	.	CSALWHEQYF	TGCAGTGCCCTATGGCACGAGCAGTACTTC
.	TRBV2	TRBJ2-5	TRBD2	CASNPSGLAGGTQYF	TGTGCCAGCAACCCCTCGGGACTAGCGGGGGGGACCCAGTACTTC
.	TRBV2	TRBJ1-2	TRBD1	CASTGDSNYGYTF	TGTGCCAGCACCGGGGACAGTAACTATGGCTACACCTTC